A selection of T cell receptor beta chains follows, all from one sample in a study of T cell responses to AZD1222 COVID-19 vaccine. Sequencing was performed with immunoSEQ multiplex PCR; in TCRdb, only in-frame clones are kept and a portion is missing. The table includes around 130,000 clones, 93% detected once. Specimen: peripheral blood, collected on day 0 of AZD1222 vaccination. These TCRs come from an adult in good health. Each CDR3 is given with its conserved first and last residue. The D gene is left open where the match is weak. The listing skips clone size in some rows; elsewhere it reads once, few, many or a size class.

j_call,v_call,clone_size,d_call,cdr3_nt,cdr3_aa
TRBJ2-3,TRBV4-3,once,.,TGCGCCAGCAGCCAAGGTTCCAGGCGCACAGATACGCAGTATTTT,CASSQGSRRTDTQYF
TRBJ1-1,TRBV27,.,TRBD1,TGTGCCAGCAGTTTATGGGCGACAGGGGGGACTGAAGCTTTCTTT,CASSLWATGGTEAFF
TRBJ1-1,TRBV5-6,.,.,TGTGCCAGCAGCCCCATTGGGACGGTTGAAGCTTTCTTT,CASSPIGTVEAFF
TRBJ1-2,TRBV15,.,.,TGTGCCACCAGCAGAGACAGGGGCGGCTACACCTTC,CATSRDRGGYTF
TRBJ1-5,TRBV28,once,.,TGTGCCAGCAGTATCCGCGGAATAAATAATCAGCCCCAGCATTTT,CASSIRGINNQPQHF
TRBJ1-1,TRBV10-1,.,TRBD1,TGCGCCAGCAGTGACGGACAGGGGAACACTGAAGCTTTCTTT,CASSDGQGNTEAFF
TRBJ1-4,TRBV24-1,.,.,TGTGCCACCATTAGGGCAGGGGAAAAACTGTTTTTT,CATIRAGEKLFF
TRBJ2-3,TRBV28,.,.,TGTGCCAGCAGCCCGATTTGGCAGGGGATGGGAGATACGCAGTATTTT,CASSPIWQGMGDTQYF
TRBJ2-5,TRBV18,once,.,TGTGCCAGCTCACCACCGTCGGGGGAGGAGACCCAGTACTTC,CASSPPSGEETQYF
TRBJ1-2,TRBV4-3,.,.,TGCGCCAGCAGCCAAGGGAGGGATGGCTACACCTTC,CASSQGRDGYTF
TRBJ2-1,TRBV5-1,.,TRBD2,TGCGCCAGCAGCGTTATGACTAGCGGGAATTGGGGTAGGCAGTTCTTC,CASSVMTSGNWGRQFF
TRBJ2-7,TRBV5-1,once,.,TGCGCCAGCAGCTTCCCGGGATCCTACGAGCAGTACTTC,CASSFPGSYEQYF
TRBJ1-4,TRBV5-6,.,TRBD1,TGTGCCAGCAGCCGCCGGAGGCCAGGGGGCGAAAAACTGTTTTTT,CASSRRRPGGEKLFF
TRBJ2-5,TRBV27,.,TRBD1,TGTGCCAGCAGAGGGGAGCGGGACAGGGGGTTGGAGACCCAGTACTTC,CASRGERDRGLETQYF
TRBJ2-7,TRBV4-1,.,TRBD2,TGCGCCAGCAGACAGACTAGCGGGACAGACTACGAGCAGTACTTC,CASRQTSGTDYEQYF
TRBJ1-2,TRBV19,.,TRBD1,TGTGCCAGTAGTAAGGGGGCAGGGGCGTCGGGCTACACCTTC,CASSKGAGASGYTF
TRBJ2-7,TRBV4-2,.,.,TGTGCCAGCAGCCAAGCTATCAGGCTGGGAGGCTACGAGCAGTACTTC,CASSQAIRLGGYEQYF
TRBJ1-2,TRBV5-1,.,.,TGCGCCAGCAGCTTGGCAGGGGAGGTCTATGGCTACACCTTC,CASSLAGEVYGYTF
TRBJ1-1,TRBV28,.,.,TGTGCCAGCAGTTTATTCAGGGTCGGGACTGAAGCTTTCTTT,CASSLFRVGTEAFF
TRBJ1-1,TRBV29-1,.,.,TGCAGCGTTGAACTCCCAACGACTAGAGAAGCTTTCTTT,CSVELPTTREAFF
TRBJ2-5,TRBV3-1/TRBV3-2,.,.,TGTGCCAGCAGCCAAGCCGGCGTAGAGACCCAGTACTTC,CASSQAGVETQYF
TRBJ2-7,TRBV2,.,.,TGTGCCAGCAGTGGACTAGTAGGTTACGAGCAGTACTTC,CASSGLVGYEQYF
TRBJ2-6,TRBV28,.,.,TGTGCCAGCAGTTCCCTCAGCTCTGGGGCCAACGTCCTGACTTTC,CASSSLSSGANVLTF
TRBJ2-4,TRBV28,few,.,TGTGCCAGCAGTTCCAACTCGATAGCCAAAAACATTCAGTACTTC,CASSSNSIAKNIQYF
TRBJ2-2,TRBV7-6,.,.,TGTGCCAGCAGCTCGGGACACACTAACACCGGGGAGCTGTTTTTT,CASSSGHTNTGELFF
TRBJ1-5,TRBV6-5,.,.,TGTGCCAGCAGAGACACCTCCGTAAATCAGCCCCAGCATTTT,CASRDTSVNQPQHF
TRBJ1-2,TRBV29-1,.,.,TGCAGCGTTGACTATCGTACGGGGGGCTACACCTTC,CSVDYRTGGYTF
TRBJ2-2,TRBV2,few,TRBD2,TGTGCCAGCATTGATTTAAGCGGGAGTGTGAGCACCGGGGAGCTGTTTTTT,CASIDLSGSVSTGELFF
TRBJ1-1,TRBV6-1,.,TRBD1,TGTGCCAGCAGTGAACTCGAGGGGGCAACCAAAGCTTTCTTT,CASSELEGATKAFF
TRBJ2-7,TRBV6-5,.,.,TGTGCCAGCAGTTACTCAATGCGCGGGACCTACGAGCAGTACTTC,CASSYSMRGTYEQYF
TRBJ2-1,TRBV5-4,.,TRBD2,TGTGCCAGCACCTGGGGGGGAGGGCCGGATGAGCAGTTCTTC,CASTWGGGPDEQFF
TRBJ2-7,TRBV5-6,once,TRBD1,TGTGCCAGCAGCTACCCCGGGACAGGCTCTTACTACGAGCAGTACTTC,CASSYPGTGSYYEQYF
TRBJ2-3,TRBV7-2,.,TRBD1,TGTGCCAGCAGCTTGGTGGGACAGTTACGCACAGATACGCAGTATTTT,CASSLVGQLRTDTQYF
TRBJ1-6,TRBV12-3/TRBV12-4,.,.,TGTGCCAGCAGTCAACTCTATTCACCCCTCCACTTT,CASSQLYSPLHF
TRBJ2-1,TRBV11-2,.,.,TGTGCCAGCAGCACCGTTTATGAGCAGTTCTTC,CASSTVYEQFF
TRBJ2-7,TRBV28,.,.,TGTGCCAGCAGTCAGCAACCTGTACCCTACGAGCAGTACTTC,CASSQQPVPYEQYF
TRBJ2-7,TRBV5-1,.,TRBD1,TGCGCCAGCAGCTTCACCGGGACAGGAACTTGGGAGCAGTACTTC,CASSFTGTGTWEQYF
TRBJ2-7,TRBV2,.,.,TGTGCCAGCAGTGAAGCGTTGGGGACCTACGAGCAGTACTTC,CASSEALGTYEQYF
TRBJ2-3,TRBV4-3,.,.,TGCGCCAGCAGCCAAGATCGGTCACTAGATACGCAGTATTTT,CASSQDRSLDTQYF
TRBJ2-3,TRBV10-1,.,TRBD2,TGCGCCAGCAGTGAATGTAGCGGGAGCACAGATACGCAGTATTTT,CASSECSGSTDTQYF
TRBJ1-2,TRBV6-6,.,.,TGTGCCACCGTCAGAGAAACGGGCTATGGCTACACCTTC,CATVRETGYGYTF
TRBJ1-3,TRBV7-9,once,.,TGTGCCAGCAGCTTAGAGGTCTCTGGAAACACCATATATTTT,CASSLEVSGNTIYF
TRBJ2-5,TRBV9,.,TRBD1,TGTGCCAGCAGCCAAACTCCCGACAGGGAACTAACCGAAGAGACCCAGTACTTC,CASSQTPDRELTEETQYF